Listed below are T cell receptor beta chains from one sample, sequenced in a study of blood T cell repertoires in COVID-19. Generated by immunoSEQ multiplex PCR, the TCRdb table keeps only in-frame clones and is missing some. The sample includes a few hundred thousand clones, roughly 87% of them seen just once. Material: PBMCs or T cells enriched from blood (not recorded which). The receptor set was obtained from a woman under 40 who had recovered from COVID-19. CDR3s include the opening cysteine and the closing phenylalanine or tryptophan. Each record gives: D gene, V gene, clone size, J gene, CDR3 DNA, CDR3 protein. A D gene is named only where the DNA matches it firmly. Where a row states a size, it is once, few, many or the class of an expanded clone; other rows omit it.

>-|TRBV5-1|once|TRBJ2-5
TGCGCCAGCAAACCCGCCGTGGGGGGTCAAGAGACCCAGTACTTC
CASKPAVGGQETQYF
>-|TRBV28|-|TRBJ1-1
TGTGCCAGCAGTTTAAGGAACGCGGGGCGCACGTCTCCCCCTGAAGCTTTCTTT
CASSLRNAGRTSPPEAFF
>TRBD1|TRBV10-1|-|TRBJ2-2
TGCGCCAGCTCTGGACAGGGTTCCTCCGGGGAGCTGTTTTTT
CASSGQGSSGELFF
>TRBD1|TRBV19|-|TRBJ1-5
TGTGCCAGTAGTTCTTCGGACAGGGTGTTCGAACCCCAGCATTTT
CASSSSDRVFEPQHF
>TRBD2|TRBV11-3|-|TRBJ2-1
TGTGCCAGCAGCTTTCGGGGGGACTACAATGAGCAGTTCTTC
CASSFRGDYNEQFF
>TRBD2|TRBV5-6|-|TRBJ2-1
TGTGCCAGCAGCCGAAGACTAGCGGGAATCTACAATGAGCAGTTCTTC
CASSRRLAGIYNEQFF
>TRBD2|TRBV15|once|TRBJ2-1
TGTGCCACCAGCCGCAGCGGGGGGGCCTACAATGAGCAGTTCTTC
CATSRSGGAYNEQFF
>-|TRBV28|-|TRBJ2-3
TGTGCCAGCAGTTTAAGGGAGGAGGAGGATACGCAGTATTTT
CASSLREEEDTQYF
>-|TRBV7-9|-|TRBJ1-1
TGTGCCAGCAGCTTAGATCTCACTGAAGCTTTCTTT
CASSLDLTEAFF
>-|TRBV5-5|-|TRBJ2-5
TGTGCCAGCAGCCTGAATTCTGTGGGGGCAGAGACCCAGTACTTC
CASSLNSVGAETQYF
>TRBD1|TRBV19|-|TRBJ1-1
TGTGCCAGTAGCGACAGGGGAAGGACTGAAGCTTTCTTT
CASSDRGRTEAFF
>TRBD1|TRBV7-8|-|TRBJ1-5
TGTGCCAGCAGCTTTGACAGGGGCCGGGGTCAGCCCCAGCATTTT
CASSFDRGRGQPQHF
>-|TRBV30|-|TRBJ1-1
TGTGCCTGGAGCGTGTTGGAGGTGAACACTGAAGCTTTCTTT
CAWSVLEVNTEAFF
>-|TRBV3-1/TRBV3-2|-|TRBJ2-5
TGTGCCAGCAGCTCTGTTGACAGGAATCAAGAGACCCAGTACTTC
CASSSVDRNQETQYF
>TRBD2|TRBV7-9|once|TRBJ2-3
TGTGCCAGCAGCTTTCGGCGGGAGGGCCGCACAGATACGCAGTATTTT
CASSFRREGRTDTQYF
>-|TRBV27|-|TRBJ1-1
TGTGCCAGCCGGTACGGGTCTGGCACTGAAGCTTTCTTT
CASRYGSGTEAFF
>-|TRBV5-4|many|TRBJ1-2
TGTGCCAGCAGCGCCTACGGGGCTAACTATGGCTACACCTTC
CASSAYGANYGYTF
>TRBD1|TRBV24-1|once|TRBJ1-4
TGTGCCACCAGTGGGGCGACAGGGAGTGAAAAACTGTTTTTT
CATSGATGSEKLFF
>-|TRBV28|-|TRBJ1-2
TGTGCCAGCAGTTTACCAGGCTATGGCTACACCTTC
CASSLPGYGYTF
>TRBD2|TRBV20-1|-|TRBJ2-1
TGCAGTGCTAGTGCAGCGGGGGAGATCTCCTACAATGAGCAGTTCTTC
CSASAAGEISYNEQFF
>-|TRBV5-1|once|TRBJ1-6
TGCGCCAGCAGCTTGGAGGCCGGGATTAATTCACCCCTCCACTTT
CASSLEAGINSPLHF
>-|TRBV29-1|-|TRBJ1-2
TGCAGCGTCCAAACCCCTGGGGGGAACTATGGCTACACCTTC
CSVQTPGGNYGYTF
>-|TRBV6-5|-|TRBJ1-1
TGTGCCAGCAGTCACAGGGCGAGGAACACTGAAGCTTTCTTT
CASSHRARNTEAFF
>TRBD1|TRBV27|-|TRBJ1-4
TGTGCCAGCAGTTTAACCCCCGGACAGGGCGTGTCGCGAAGTGAAAAACTGTTTTTT
CASSLTPGQGVSRSEKLFF
>-|TRBV11-3|once|TRBJ2-5
TGTGCCAGCAGCTTAGAACAGGGTTTGAAGACCCAGTACTTC
CASSLEQGLKTQYF
>TRBD2|TRBV5-1|-|TRBJ2-3
TGCGCCAGCAGCTTAAGGACTAGCGGGGCTAATACGCAGTATTTT
CASSLRTSGANTQYF
>TRBD1|TRBV11-2|-|TRBJ2-7
TGTGCCAGCAGCTTGGGACAGCCCTACGAGCAGTACTTC
CASSLGQPYEQYF
>-|TRBV7-2|-|TRBJ1-5
TGTGCCAGCAGCCGCCAGAGCAATCAGCCCCAGCATTTT
CASSRQSNQPQHF
>-|TRBV11-2|-|TRBJ1-2
TGTGCCAGCAGCTTCACAGGGACCCTAGGTGGCTACACCTTC
CASSFTGTLGGYTF
>-|TRBV12-5|few|TRBJ1-5
TGTGCTAGTGGCCCCCGGGTTCTAGGAGGTGGCAATCAGCCCCAGCATTTT
CASGPRVLGGGNQPQHF
>-|TRBV12-3/TRBV12-4|few|TRBJ2-1
TGTGCCAGCACCTCCGTCGGTGAGCAGTTCTTC
CASTSVGEQFF
>TRBD1|TRBV3-1/TRBV3-2|-|TRBJ2-7
TGTGCCAGCAGCCCCCTGGCAGGGGGCGAGCAGTACTTC
CASSPLAGGEQYF
>-|TRBV28|-|TRBJ2-1
TGTGCCAGCAGTCCTATGCGGGGGGACCCCAGGACTAGCAGGGGGGTTGGTGAGCAGTTCTTC
CASSPMRGDPRTSRGVGEQFF
>-|TRBV28|-|TRBJ2-7
TGTGCCAGCAGTTTCGTGGGAGATCAAACCTACGAGCAGTACTTC
CASSFVGDQTYEQYF
>TRBD1|TRBV5-1|-|TRBJ1-4
TGCGCCAGCAGCAAGGGACAGAAGAATGAAAAACTGTTTTTT
CASSKGQKNEKLFF
>TRBD1|TRBV7-6|-|TRBJ2-3
TGTGCCAGCAGCCGGACAGGGGCGACAGATACGCAGTATTTT
CASSRTGATDTQYF
>TRBD2|TRBV7-9|-|TRBJ2-1
TGTGCCAGCAGCTTGACTAGCGGGAGGGCCAATGAGCAGTTCTTC
CASSLTSGRANEQFF
>TRBD1|TRBV14|-|TRBJ2-3
TGTGCCAGCAGCCCAACAGGGGGCGGAAGCACAGATACGCAGTATTTT
CASSPTGGGSTDTQYF
>-|TRBV6-5|-|TRBJ2-1
TGTGCCAGCGTCGTGGGGCCAAGCTCCTACAATGAGCAGTTCTTC
CASVVGPSSYNEQFF
>TRBD1|TRBV28|-|TRBJ2-5
TGTGCCAGCAGTTTCACAGGGGGTTCCGAGACCCAGTACTTC
CASSFTGGSETQYF
>TRBD2|TRBV27|few|TRBJ2-7
TGTGCCAGCAGTTTTTCACTAGCGGGGGGTGAGCAGTACTTC
CASSFSLAGGEQYF
>-|TRBV10-2|-|TRBJ2-3
TGCGCCAGCGATGGGGGGAAGAGCACAGATACGCAGTATTTT
CASDGGKSTDTQYF
>-|TRBV5-1|-|TRBJ2-7
TGCGCCAGCAGCCTTGACAGAACCTACGAGCAGTACTTC
CASSLDRTYEQYF
>TRBD2|TRBV18|-|TRBJ2-3
TGTGCCAGCTCACCCATGCTAGCGGGAGGGCGTACAGATACGCAGTATTTT
CASSPMLAGGRTDTQYF
>TRBD1|TRBV10-3|-|TRBJ2-1
TGTGCCCTCCGCCGGACAGGGGGCAATGAGCAGTTCTTC
CALRRTGGNEQFF
>-|TRBV7-8|-|TRBJ2-2
TGTGCCAGCAGCCCTACCAGGTCCCTCGGGGCCGGGGAGCTGTTTTTT
CASSPTRSLGAGELFF
>-|TRBV6-1|-|TRBJ2-7
TGTGCCAGCAGTGAATGGGGGGGCCCCTACGAGCAGTACTTC
CASSEWGGPYEQYF
>-|TRBV9|-|TRBJ2-2
TGTGCCAGCAGCGTAGCAGATCATGCATACACCGGGGAGCTGTTTTTT
CASSVADHAYTGELFF
>TRBD1|TRBV28|-|TRBJ2-2
TGTGCCAGCAGCTCACCGGGACAGAGGAACACCGGGGAGCTGTTTTTT
CASSSPGQRNTGELFF
>TRBD1|TRBV11-1|few|TRBJ1-1
TGTGCCAGCAGTATAGGGACAGCGAACACTGAAGCTTTCTTT
CASSIGTANTEAFF
>-|TRBV2|-|TRBJ1-6
TGTGCCAGCAGGGTTAGGACAGATTCTTATAATTCACCCCTCCACTTT
CASRVRTDSYNSPLHF
>-|TRBV2|-|TRBJ2-5
TGTGCCAGCAGTGAAGCCCGGGGTACCGAAGAGACCCAGTACTTC
CASSEARGTEETQYF
>-|TRBV7-2|-|TRBJ2-7
TGTGCCAGCAGTCGTACAACGACCTACGAGCAGTACTTC
CASSRTTTYEQYF
>TRBD1|TRBV5-4|once|TRBJ1-2
TGTGCCAGCAGCTTACCCAGGACAGGGTCGCAGAGAGCCTATGGCTACACCTTC
CASSLPRTGSQRAYGYTF
>TRBD1|TRBV4-1|once|TRBJ1-1
TGCGCCAGCAGCCTGGGACAGGTAAACACTGAAGCTTTCTTT
CASSLGQVNTEAFF